These 9 T cell receptor beta chains originate from one sample sequenced in a study of blood T cell repertoires in COVID-19. Produced via immunoSEQ multiplex PCR; TCRdb's table is partial and in-frame only. The sample lists about 93,000 clones; about 80% were seen once. Sequencing was carried out using peripheral blood. The receptors were sampled from a human donor in a cohort sampled during active COVID-19.

The chain uses TRBV19 and TRBJ1-5, with TRBD1 identical over 8 bases. The J segment lost 3 bases and the V segment lost 5 bases, leaving 6 bases of the junction unmatched. Looked up from germline, CDR1 is LNHDA and CDR2 is SQIVND (reference sequence). The length of the CDR3 is 15 residues. The CDR3 DNA reads TGTGCCAGTAGTCCCCTGACAGGGGCCAATCAGCCCCAGCATTTT. Translated: CASSPLTGANQPQHF. The whole variable domain, filled in from reference TRBV19 and TRBJ1-5, reads DGGITQSPKYLFRKEGQNVTLSCEQNLNHDAMYWYRQDPGQGLRLIYYSQIVNDFQKGDIAEGYSVSREKKESFPLTVTSAQKNPTAFYLCASSPLTGANQPQHFGDGTRLSIL.

The chain joins TRBV11-2 to TRBJ1-2; 7 bases line up with TRBD1. The ends lost 2 bases at V and 5 bases at J; junction bases unmatched: 11. Germline V gene data show CDR1 as SGHAT and CDR2 as FQNNGV. CDR3 length equals 16 residues. The CDR3 coding sequence is TGTGCCAGCAGCTTATTAGGGGGCGCTGGGGGGTATGGCTACACCTTC. As protein: CASSLLGGAGGYGYTF. Full variable domain (outside the CDR3, taken from reference TRBV11-2 and TRBJ1-2): EAGVAQSPRYKIIEKRQSVAFWCNPISGHATLYWYQQILGQGPKLLIQFQNNGVVDDSQLPKDRFSAERLKGVDSTLKIQPAKLEDSAVYLCASSLLGGAGGYGYTFGSGTRLTVV.

The J gene is TRBJ2-7, the V gene TRBV7-2; 9 nucleotides match TRBD1. The CDR3 covers 16 residues. Germline assignment: CDR1 SGHTA and CDR2 FQGNSA. V gave up 5 bases and J gave up 5 bases; unmatched junction bases: 13. In nucleotides, the CDR3 is TGTGCCAGCAGCCGTCGATCGGGGACAGGGAACAACGAGCAGTACTTC. It is translated as CASSRRSGTGNNEQYF.

The chain employs TRBV27 and TRBJ2-1; D is undetermined. This CDR3 is 15 amino acids long. In germline, CDR1 is MNHEY, CDR2 SMNVEV (reference sequence). V shed 5 bases and J shed 5 bases, with 16 bases lying between them. The chain's CDR3 is CASSPRPIVNNEQFF. CDR3 sequence (DNA): TGTGCCAGCAGTCCACGTCCTATCGTCAACAATGAGCAGTTCTTC.

This sequence joins TRBV2 and TRBJ2-7; 9 bases map to TRBD2. Trimming took 7 bases from V and 6 from J; bases not matched to a gene: 7. The V gene's germline CDR1 is SNHLY and CDR2 FYNNEI. The CDR3 sequence is 13 residues long. The CDR3 nucleotides are TGTGCCAGCACCCTAGCGGGACTCGGCGAGCAGTACTTC. Its protein is CASTLAGLGEQYF.

CDR3 protein: CSVIATSGSPNEQFF. Written as DNA, the CDR3 is TGCAGCGTTATAGCGACTAGCGGGAGCCCCAATGAGCAGTTCTTC. This rearrangement joins TRBV29-1 to TRBJ2-1; 12 positions agree with TRBD2. This CDR3 region has 15 residues. Germline lookup yields CDR1 SQVTM and CDR2 ANQGSEA. V shed 5 bases and J 6 bases; nucleotides not matched to a gene: 8.

This clone appeared a few times. This chain links TRBV7-9 with TRBJ2-1; a weak D match, TRBD1 (6 bases). Trimming stripped 9 bases from V and 0 bases from J, with 12 bases between. Germline CDR1 SEHNR, CDR2 FQNEAQ (reference sequence). CDR3 length equals 14 residues. CDR3 in DNA: TGTGCCAGTATTCGGACAGTCTCCTACAATGAGCAGTTCTTC. Protein: CASIRTVSYNEQFF.

The chain carries TRBV29-1 and TRBJ1-2; D is perhaps TRBD1 (5 bases). Trimming took off 4 bases at V and 4 bases at J, with 7 bases between the two ends. This CDR3 region has 11 residues. Germline V gene sequence: CDR1 SQVTM, CDR2 ANQGSEA. For the CDR3, the DNA is TGCAGCGTTGGGGGCGGCTATGGCTACACCTTC. It translates to CSVGGGYGYTF.

The V call is TRBV9, the J call TRBJ2-6; D is uncertain. The CDR3 is 14 amino acids. The ends were cut back, 4 bases at V and 2 bases at J, with 7 bases in the middle. Germline V lookup: CDR1 SGDLS, CDR2 YYNGEE. CDR3 sequence reads: CASSPQAGANVLTF. CDR3 bases: TGTGCCAGCAGCCCCCAGGCTGGGGCCAACGTCCTGACTTTC.